This T cell receptor beta chain originates from a study of T-cell memory formation after mild COVID-19. Across the whole study: TCR clustering was largely donor specific.

TCRdb redid the calling of the 5' RACE reads with MiXCR, one entry per CDR3 protein. The top ten clones hold approximately 1.1% of a sample with approximately 60,000 distinct CDR3 sequences, roughly 9.9% of them seen once. A note on this clonotype: Its antigen is currently unknown.

General observations from the study: The appearance of some responding clones in pre-infection memory suggested that cross-reactive memory joined. Second-wave clones that peaked on day 37 lacked confirmed SARS-CoV-2 specificity. While clones contracting from day 15 to 85 were balanced between CD4 and CD8, later expanders leaned CD4+.

This sequence was found in a man younger than 35 who had mild COVID-19 (a few samples of this study predate the infection). Cell type and time point are not known. Sequenced sample: PBMCs or a T cell subset sorted from them (not recorded which).

CDR3 amino acids: CATSRGTQPQHF. The CDR3 DNA reads TGTGCCACCAGCAGAGGAACCCAGCCCCAGCATTTT. This chain uses TRBV15 with TRBJ1-5; D is ambiguous. CDR3 length equals 12 residues. The V and J ends lost 1 base and 7 bases respectively, with 5 bases between them. Germline V CDR1 and CDR2: LNHNV, YYDKDF (reference sequence).